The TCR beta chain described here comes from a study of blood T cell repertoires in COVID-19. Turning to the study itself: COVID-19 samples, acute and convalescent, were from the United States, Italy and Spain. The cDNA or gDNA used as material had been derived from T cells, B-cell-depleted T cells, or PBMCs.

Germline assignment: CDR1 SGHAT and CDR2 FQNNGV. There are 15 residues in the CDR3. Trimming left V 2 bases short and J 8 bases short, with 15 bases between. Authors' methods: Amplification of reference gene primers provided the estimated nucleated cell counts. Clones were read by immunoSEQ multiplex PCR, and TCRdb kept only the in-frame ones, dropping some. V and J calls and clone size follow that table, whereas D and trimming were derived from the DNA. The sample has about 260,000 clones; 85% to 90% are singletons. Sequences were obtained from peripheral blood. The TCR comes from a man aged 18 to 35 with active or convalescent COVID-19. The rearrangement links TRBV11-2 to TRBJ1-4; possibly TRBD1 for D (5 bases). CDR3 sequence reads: CASSLYDQGWEKLFF. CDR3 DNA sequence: TGTGCCAGCAGCTTATACGACCAGGGCTGGGAAAAACTGTTTTTT.